This T cell receptor beta chain originates from a study of CD8 T cells in ankylosing spondylitis. TCRdb independently ran MiXCR on the 5' RACE reads; one entry per CDR3 protein. The table has 25,000 to 30,000 distinct CDR3 sequences, nearly 5.5% seen once. General study results and limits: According to the report, clones linked to the disease were significantly enriched in matched synovial fluid samples taken from ankylosing spondylitis patients.

This clonotype was detected many times. Its specificity is unknown. Trimming removed 0 bases from V and 1 base from J, with 7 bases in between. Germline lookup yields CDR1 SGDLS and CDR2 YYNGEE. The CDR3 loop spans 14 amino acids. This TCR came from a female donor with ankylosing spondylitis or in good health (not recorded which). The sample consisted of blood, either unsorted or a sorted T cell fraction (not recorded which). The chain has TRBV9 and TRBJ1-1; D is unclear. CDR3 protein: CASSVEPTNTEAFF. CDR3 DNA sequence: TGTGCCAGCAGCGTAGAGCCAACGAACACTGAAGCTTTCTTT.